This entry concerns a single T cell receptor beta chain. The source of the sample is a study of cytotoxic CD8 clonotypes in ibrutinib-treated CLL. The V and J ends lost 4 bases and 3 bases respectively, with 13 bases between them. CDR3 size: 14 residues. Per germline, CDR1 LGHNA and CDR2 YNFKEQ. Clones were read by immunoSEQ multiplex PCR, and TCRdb kept only the in-frame ones, dropping some. In the table there are about 72,000 clones, more than 75% of which are singletons. The sample in question was PBMCs, obtained at disease progression, from a patient treated with ibrutinib. This clonotype originated in a human donor with chronic lymphocytic leukemia. V and J are TRBV4-2 and TRBJ2-7; possibly TRBD1 or TRBD2 for D (5 bases each). The CDR3 here is CASSRGRDGYEQYF. Here the CDR3 DNA reads TGTGCCAGCAGCCGCGGCAGGGACGGCTACGAGCAGTACTTC.